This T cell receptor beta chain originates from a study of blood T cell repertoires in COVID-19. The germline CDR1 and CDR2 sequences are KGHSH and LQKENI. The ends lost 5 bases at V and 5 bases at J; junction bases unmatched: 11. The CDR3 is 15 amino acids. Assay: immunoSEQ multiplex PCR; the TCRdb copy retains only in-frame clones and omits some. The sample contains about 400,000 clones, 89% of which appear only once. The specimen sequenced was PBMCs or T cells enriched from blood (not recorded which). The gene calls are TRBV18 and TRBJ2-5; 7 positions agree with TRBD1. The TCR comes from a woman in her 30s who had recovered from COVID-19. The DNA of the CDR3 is TGTGCCAGCTCATCGTCGACAGGGATGGGGGAGACCCAGTACTTC. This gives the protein CASSSSTGMGETQYF.